Below are 10 T cell receptor beta chains sequenced from a single sample in a study of metastatic and nonmetastatic thyroid tumors (TCRdb year 2020). The library was produced with PCR. Sequencing relied on an Illumina HiSeq 4000. In-frame beta chains were kept once TCRdb had trimmed the public reads at Q25 with fastp and called clones with MiXCR. The sample table shows over 15,000 clones, and about 34% are seen once. The top ten hold approximately 17% of the sample. None of the patients had been given any treatment before thyroid surgery. Material for sequencing was tumor tissue. All receptors derive from a female donor with papillary thyroid cancer or a benign thyroid nodule (not recorded which). Some clones in this sample may be carry-over from other donors' samples.

V gene TRBV3-1 combines with J gene TRBJ1-2; D is ambiguous. CDR3 size: 11 residues. The V end lost 0 bases, the J end lost 12 bases, and 8 bases lay between the germline ends. The germline V gene has CDR1 LGHDT and CDR2 YNNKEL (reference sequence). The CDR3 DNA sequence: TGTGCCAGCAGCCAAGATGGCAGAGACACCTTC. Translation: CASSQDGRDTF.

The chain links TRBV5-1 to TRBJ2-5; 9 bases are a match to TRBD2. The V gene end was trimmed by 8 bases and the J gene end by 3 bases; junction bases not matched to a gene: 2. The CDR3 consists of 12 residues. Germline V gene data show CDR1 as SGHRS and CDR2 as YFSETQ. The CDR3 loop is CASRLAEETQYF. CDR3 in DNA: TGCGCCAGTAGACTAGCGGAAGAGACCCAGTACTTC.

The chain links TRBV4-2 to TRBJ1-3, with a weak D call TRBD1 (6 bases). CDR3 size: 16 residues. Trimming took 3 bases from V and 1 from J, leaving 13 bases between them. Germline V gives CDR1 LGHNA, CDR2 YNFKEQ. The CDR3: CASSQFEQGSGNTIYF. CDR3 coding DNA: TGTGCCAGCAGCCAGTTTGAACAGGGTTCTGGAAACACCATATATTTT.

A few counts support this clone. The junction and the germline gene differ at one end; a read error may be behind it. This sequence joins TRBV18 and TRBJ2-1, with TRBD2 matching 10 bases. From germline, CDR1 is KGHSH and CDR2 LQKENI. The CDR3 length is 16 residues. The CDR3 loop is CASSPPLAGDIPEQFF. The CDR3 DNA reads TGTGCCAGCTCTCCACCCCTAGCGGGAGACATTCCTGAGCAGTTCTTC.

This clone has only a few counts. The rearrangement links TRBV19 to TRBJ1-4, with D unresolved. CDR1 and CDR2 from the germline V gene are LNHDA and SQIVND (reference sequence). V gave up 4 bases and J gave up 4 bases, with 10 bases separating them. The CDR3 covers 14 residues. The CDR3 DNA reads TGTGCCAGTAGTACGTTCGGCGGTAATGAAAAACTGTTTTTT. Its protein product is CASSTFGGNEKLFF.

V usage is TRBV19 and J usage is TRBJ2-6; 11 nucleotides align to TRBD1. Germline V gene sequence: CDR1 LNHDA, CDR2 SQIVND (reference sequence). The J segment lost 6 bases and the V segment lost 4 bases, leaving 14 bases of the junction unmatched. There are 19 residues in the CDR3. The CDR3 region is CASSTRGTGGYLVANVLTF. CDR3 DNA sequence: TGTGCCAGTAGTACGCGGGGGACAGGGGGGTATTTGGTGGCCAACGTCCTGACTTTC.

V gene TRBV5-8 combines with J gene TRBJ1-1, with 9 bases aligning to TRBD1. The CDR3 is 15 residues long. V was clipped by 4 bases and J by 4 bases; unmatched bases: 8. Looked up from germline, CDR1 is SGHTS and CDR2 is YDEGEE. In nucleotides, the CDR3 is TGTGCCAGCAGCCCGAGGACAGGGGAAGGCACTGAAGCTTTCTTT. Its protein is CASSPRTGEGTEAFF. Full variable domain (missing parts from reference TRBV5-8 and TRBJ1-1): EAGVTQSPTHLIKTRGQQATLRCSPISGHTSVYWYQQALGLGLQFLLWYDEGEERNRGNFPPRFSGRQFPNYSSELNVNALELEDSALYLCASSPRTGEGTEAFFGQGTRLTVV.

Ten or more counts support this clone. An end of the junction does not agree with germline; a read error may underlie this. The chain joins TRBV3-1 to TRBJ1-1, with D uncertain. CDR3 length: 13 amino acids. The germline V gene has CDR1 LGHDT and CDR2 YNNKEL (reference sequence). The CDR3 DNA is TGTGCCAGCACCCAAATGTTGAACACTGAAGCTTTCTTT. This encodes CASTQMLNTEAFF.

The chain joins TRBV7-6 to TRBJ2-5; maybe TRBD1 (6 bases). CDR3 length: 13 amino acids. CDR1 SGHVS and CDR2 FNYEAQ come from the germline V gene. Deletions cut 2 bases from V and 2 bases from J, with 6 bases between. This chain's CDR3 is CASSLQGQETQYF. Here the CDR3 DNA reads TGTGCCAGCAGCTTACAGGGGCAAGAGACCCAGTACTTC.

In DNA, the CDR3 is TGTGCCAGTACAAGCCGGGCCTTTCCCCGAGGAAGCAATCAGCCCCAGCATTTT. Translation gives CASTSRAFPRGSNQPQHF. The chain uses TRBV19 and TRBJ1-5; no reliable D call. The CDR3 runs to 18 residues. Looked up from germline, CDR1 is LNHDA and CDR2 is SQIVND (reference sequence). Trimming pared 7 bases from V and 1 base from J, leaving 23 bases between.